A single T cell receptor beta chain is shown here with its context. The record originates from a study of control samples from healthy donors and cancer patients. TCRdb's copy holds only in-frame clones and misses some; the assay was immunoSEQ multiplex PCR. Among 150,000 to 190,000 clones listed, over 90% were seen once. Losses at the gene ends were 6 bases for V and 7 bases for J; bases not matched to a gene: 3. The CDR3 totals 11 residues. Per the germline V gene, CDR1 is ENHRY and CDR2 is SYGVKD. This chain links TRBV10-3 with TRBJ2-7; 7 bases agree with TRBD1. The sequencing input was blood. The source is a man aged 50-60 years in good health. CDR3 coding DNA: TGTGCCATCAGCAGGGACAGTGAGCAGTACTTC. Its protein is CAISRDSEQYF.